Reported below is one T cell receptor (beta chain). What it binds is not known. The CDR3 runs to 15 residues. Germline V gives CDR1 SEHNR, CDR2 FQNEAQ (reference sequence). Sequencing was performed with immunoSEQ multiplex PCR; in TCRdb, only in-frame clones are kept and a portion is missing. The sample holds some 71,000 clones; around 83% are singletons and the top ten take around 0.75%. These data come from a study of OX40 agonist ivuxolimab in advanced cancers. As for the study in general: The study gave patients intravenous ivuxolimab at 0.01 to 10 mg/kg every 2 weeks.

Autoimmune disease history or systemic immunosuppression led to patients being barred. Study findings and constraints: Compared with others, partial responders at 0.1-3.0 mg/kg displayed clonal expansion among the lowest. The CD4+ and CD8+ T cells in the blood had expanded clonally by week 6 at 0.1 to 3.0 mg/kg.

This receptor was identified in an adult with an advanced solid tumor such as melanoma, head and neck, liver or kidney cancer. V and J are TRBV7-9 and TRBJ2-5; 7 positions match TRBD1. The better agreement between TRBJ2-7 and the DNA end casts doubt on the J call. The specimen comprised CD4+ or CD8+ T cells sorted from blood, sampled in a trial of the OX40 agonist ivuxolimab. The CDR3 loop is CASSLSGQAAYEQYF. Written as DNA, the CDR3 is TGTGCCAGCAGCTTATCCGGACAGGCTGCCTACGAGCAGTACTTC.